This paragraph reports one T cell receptor beta chain. What it binds is unknown. Gene names refer to mouse genes. The CDR3 end is not reached by the read, which stops 4 residues before it; the germline J gene fills it in. Sorting of pooled cutaneous lymph node cells used CD4, CD8alpha, NKG2D, NKG2ACE and other markers. The germline V gene has CDR1 SGHDT and CDR2 FRDEAV. There are 12 residues in the CDR3. The V end was cut by 4 bases, the J end by 3 bases, with 8 bases between. After isolation, RNA underwent reverse transcription to generate cDNA as the sequencing template. Only in-frame clones appear in the TCRdb table, and some are missing; sequencing was by immunoSEQ multiplex PCR. This sample has over 15,000 clones and no singletons, with roughly 31% in the ten largest. This record comes from a study of CD8+ T cells in alopecia areata. Study context: Transfer of skin from roughly 6-12-month-old C3H/HeJ graft donors with spontaneous alopecia was made to roughly 7-10-week-old female C3H/HeJ mice. Study-level results: The study found TCR sharing across patients less clear than in mice, possibly for HLA reasons.

The sequence was obtained from a C3H/HeJ mouse with alopecia areata. For this mouse line, the MHC haplotype is H2-k. The sequenced sample was CD8+ T cells sorted from a lymph node. This chain joins TRBV14 and TRBJ2-7; no firm D call. The covered CDR3 bases are TGTGCCAGCAGTCCGAGGGTCTAT. Translated, it gives CASSPRVY. The entire CDR3 reads CASSPRVYEQYF.